These T cell receptor beta chains were read from a single sample in a study of brain T cells in children with intractable seizures. Produced via immunoSEQ multiplex PCR; TCRdb's table is partial and in-frame only. In the table there are tens of thousands of clones, around nine tenths of which are singletons. The sequencing used peripheral blood, collected at surgery. Source of these receptors: a girl aged 2-15 years with Rasmussen encephalitis and intractable seizures. The CDR3 runs from the conserved cysteine through the conserved F or W. A D gene is named only where the DNA matches it firmly. Only some rows state a clone size, as once, few, many or a class for expanded clones.

>TRBV7-9|TRBJ2-7|NA|TRBD2
TGTGCCAGCAGCTCCGAGCGGGGCTCCTACGAGCAGTACTTC
CASSSERGSYEQYF
>TRBV6-5|TRBJ2-1|NA|NA
TGTGCCAGCAGTTCCTGGAGCTCCTACAATGAGCAGTTCTTC
CASSSWSSYNEQFF
>TRBV5-1|TRBJ1-1|NA|TRBD1
TGCGCCAGCAGCTCATTCAGGGGGACGAGGACTGAAGCTTTCTTT
CASSSFRGTRTEAFF
>TRBV30|TRBJ2-1|NA|NA
TGTGCCTGGAGTAGAAGAGGGCCCCACAATGAGCAGTTCTTC
CAWSRRGPHNEQFF
>TRBV7-9|TRBJ2-7|NA|TRBD2
TGTGCCAGCAGCCCACCGGGACTAGCTGACTACGAGCAGTACTTC
CASSPPGLADYEQYF
>TRBV6-1|TRBJ2-1|NA|NA
TGTGCCAGCAGTGACACCTTAAGCTCCTACAATGAGCAGTTCTTC
CASSDTLSSYNEQFF
>TRBV7-2|TRBJ2-7|NA|TRBD2
TGTGCCAGCAGCTTGGCGGGGGGCTACGAGCAGTACTTC
CASSLAGGYEQYF
>TRBV4-1|TRBJ2-5|NA|NA
TGCGCCAGCAGCCACATGGCGGGGCAGGTGACCCAGTACTTC
CASSHMAGQVTQYF
>TRBV3-1/TRBV3-2|TRBJ2-1|NA|NA
TGTGCCAGCAGCCAAAGACCCTCAGGGGATGAGCAGTTCTTC
CASSQRPSGDEQFF
>TRBV6-1|TRBJ2-5|NA|TRBD2
TGTGCCAGCAGTGCTCTTAGCGGGGGCCCCCAAGAGACCCAGTACTTC
CASSALSGGPQETQYF
>TRBV13|TRBJ2-7|NA|TRBD1
TGTGCCAGCAGGCGTAAGGGACAGTTATACGAGCAGTACTTC
CASRRKGQLYEQYF
>TRBV5-4|TRBJ1-2|NA|TRBD1
TGTGCCAGCAGCTATCCGGGACAGGGGGTAAACCTTTATGGCTACACCTTC
CASSYPGQGVNLYGYTF
>TRBV27|TRBJ1-2|NA|NA
TGTGCCAGCAGCTCGGGACCTTCCGCTGGCTACACCTTC
CASSSGPSAGYTF
>TRBV9|TRBJ1-6|NA|TRBD1
TGTGCCAGCAGTGCCTGGACAGGGGGATCACCCCTCCACTTT
CASSAWTGGSPLHF
>TRBV11-2|TRBJ2-3|NA|NA
TGTGCCAGCAGCTTAGATCTACCAGGGAGACCAGATACGCAGTATTTT
CASSLDLPGRPDTQYF
>TRBV28|TRBJ1-6|few|NA
TGTGCCAGCAGTCCCCAGCCGGGGTTGGGCTCACCCCTCCACTTT
CASSPQPGLGSPLHF
>TRBV7-9|TRBJ1-2|few|TRBD1
TGTGCCAGCAGCCCACTTCTACTCCAGGGGGTATCTAACTATGGCTACACCTTC
CASSPLLLQGVSNYGYTF
>TRBV7-2|TRBJ1-1|NA|NA
TGTGCCAGCAGCGCGCGGGACCTCGGGAACACTGAAGCTTTCTTT
CASSARDLGNTEAFF
>TRBV7-9|TRBJ1-4|NA|NA
TGTGCCAGCAGCCCCGGTTATGGGGCTAATGAAAAACTGTTTTTT
CASSPGYGANEKLFF
>TRBV4-2|TRBJ2-7|NA|TRBD2
TGTGCCAGCAGCCAAGACCAATCACGAGCGGGAGTCGCCTACGAGCAGTACTTC
CASSQDQSRAGVAYEQYF
>TRBV18|TRBJ2-1|NA|NA
TGTGCCAGCTCCTCAGGATGGGGTGAGCAGTTCTTC
CASSSGWGEQFF
>TRBV27|TRBJ2-3|NA|NA
TGTGCCAGCAGAGACTTTCCGAGTCCCCCCACAGATACGCAGTATTTT
CASRDFPSPPTDTQYF
>TRBV19|TRBJ1-3|few|TRBD1
TGTGCCAGTTCAGGGGGACCGGGCCCCTCTGGAAACACCATATATTTT
CASSGGPGPSGNTIYF
>TRBV27|TRBJ1-2|NA|NA
TGTGCCAGCAGTTCGCCAGGGCCCTCGGGCTATGGCTACACCTTC
CASSSPGPSGYGYTF
>TRBV27|TRBJ2-7|NA|TRBD2
TGTGCCAGCAGTCCCCCAGGTCTAGCGGGGCCACCTCACTTCTACGAGCAGTACTTC
CASSPPGLAGPPHFYEQYF
>TRBV2|TRBJ2-7|NA|NA
TGTGCCAGCAGTCCCGGGACGATCAACTACGAGCAGTACTTC
CASSPGTINYEQYF
>TRBV10-2|TRBJ1-5|NA|NA
TGCGCCAGCAGTGAGTCTGCGGGGGATCAGCCCCAGCATTTT
CASSESAGDQPQHF
>TRBV4-1|TRBJ1-6|NA|NA
TGCGCCAGCAGCCTCGCCTATAATTCACCCCTCCACTTT
CASSLAYNSPLHF